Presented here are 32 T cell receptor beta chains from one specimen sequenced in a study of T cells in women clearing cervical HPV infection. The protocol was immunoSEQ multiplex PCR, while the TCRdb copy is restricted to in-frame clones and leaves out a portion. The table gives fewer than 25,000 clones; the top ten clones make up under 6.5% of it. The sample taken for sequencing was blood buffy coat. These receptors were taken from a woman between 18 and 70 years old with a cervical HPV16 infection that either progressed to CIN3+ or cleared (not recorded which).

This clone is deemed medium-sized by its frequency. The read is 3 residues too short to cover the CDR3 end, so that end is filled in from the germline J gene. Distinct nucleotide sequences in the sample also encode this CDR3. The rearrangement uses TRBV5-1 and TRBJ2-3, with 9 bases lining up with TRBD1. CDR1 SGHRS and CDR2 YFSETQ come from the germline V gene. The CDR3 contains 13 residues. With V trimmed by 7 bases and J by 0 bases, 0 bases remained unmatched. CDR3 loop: CASGTGSTDTQYF. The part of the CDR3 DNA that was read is TGCGCCAGCGGGACAGGGAGCACAGATACG.

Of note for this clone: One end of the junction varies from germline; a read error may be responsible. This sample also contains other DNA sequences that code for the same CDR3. CDR3 sequence reads: CASTIDRVGNTIYF. CDR3 DNA, as far as it was read: TGTGCCAGCACTATCGACAGGGTTGGAAACACT. The chain uses TRBV2 and TRBJ1-3, with TRBD1 matching 7 bases. Read coverage stops 3 residues before the CDR3 terminus; the germline J gene supplies the remainder. Germline lookup yields CDR1 SNHLY and CDR2 FYNNEI. The CDR3 has 14 amino acids.

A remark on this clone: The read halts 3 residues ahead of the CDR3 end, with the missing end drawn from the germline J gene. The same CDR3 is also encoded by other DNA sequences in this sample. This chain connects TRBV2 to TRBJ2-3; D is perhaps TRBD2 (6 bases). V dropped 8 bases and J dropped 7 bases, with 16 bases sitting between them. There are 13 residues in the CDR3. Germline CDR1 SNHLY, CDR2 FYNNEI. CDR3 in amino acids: CASWGLPPHTQYF. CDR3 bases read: TGTGCCAGCTGGGGACTGCCCCCGCATACG.

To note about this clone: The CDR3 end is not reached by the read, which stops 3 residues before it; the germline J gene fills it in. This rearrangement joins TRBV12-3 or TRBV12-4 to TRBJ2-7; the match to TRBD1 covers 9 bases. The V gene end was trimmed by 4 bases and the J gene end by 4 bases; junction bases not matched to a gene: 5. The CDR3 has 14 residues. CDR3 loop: CASSSGDRAYEQYF. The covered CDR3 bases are TGTGCCAGCAGTTCAGGGGACAGGGCATACGAG.

Here the CDR3 reads CASDERGRANEKLFF. The sequenced part of the CDR3 DNA is TGTGCCAGCGACGAAAGGGGGCGGGCTAATGAAAAA. The chain joins TRBV19 to TRBJ1-4; 7 bases agree with TRBD1. The read gets to within 3 residues of the CDR3 end, and the germline J gene fills in the rest. V trimming: 9 bases; J trimming: 3 bases; junction bases outside the gene matches: 10. The CDR3 has 15 residues. Germline lookup yields CDR1 LNHDA and CDR2 SQIVND (reference sequence).

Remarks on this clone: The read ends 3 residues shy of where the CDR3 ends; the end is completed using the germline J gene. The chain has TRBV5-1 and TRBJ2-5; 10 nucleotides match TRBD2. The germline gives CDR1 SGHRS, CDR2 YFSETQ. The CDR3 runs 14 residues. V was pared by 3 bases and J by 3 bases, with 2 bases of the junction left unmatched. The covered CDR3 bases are TGCGCCAGCAGCTCCGGACTAGCGGAAGAGACC. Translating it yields CASSSGLAEET. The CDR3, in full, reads CASSSGLAEETQYF.

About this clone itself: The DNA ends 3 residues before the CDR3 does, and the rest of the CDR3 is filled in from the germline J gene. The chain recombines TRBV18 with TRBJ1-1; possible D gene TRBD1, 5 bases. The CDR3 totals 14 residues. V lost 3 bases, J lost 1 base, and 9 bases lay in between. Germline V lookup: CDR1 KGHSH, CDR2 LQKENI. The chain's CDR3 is CASSPQGPNTEAFF. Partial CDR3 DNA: TGTGCCAGCTCACCCCAGGGCCCGAACACTGAA.

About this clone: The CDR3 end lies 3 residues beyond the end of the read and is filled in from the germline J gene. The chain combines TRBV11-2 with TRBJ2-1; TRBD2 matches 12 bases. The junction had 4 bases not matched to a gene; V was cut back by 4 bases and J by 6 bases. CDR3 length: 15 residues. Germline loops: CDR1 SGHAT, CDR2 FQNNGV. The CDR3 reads CASSYTSGRRNEQFF. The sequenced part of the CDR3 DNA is TGTGCCAGCAGCTACACTAGCGGGAGGCGCAATGAG.

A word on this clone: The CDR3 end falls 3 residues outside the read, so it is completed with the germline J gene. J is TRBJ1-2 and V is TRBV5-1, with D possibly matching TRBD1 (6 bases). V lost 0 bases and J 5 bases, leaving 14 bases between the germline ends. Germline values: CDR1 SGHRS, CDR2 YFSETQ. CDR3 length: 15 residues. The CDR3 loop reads CASSLVGGTGYGYTF. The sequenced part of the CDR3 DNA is TGCGCCAGCAGCTTGGTTGGGGGCACCGGATATGGC.

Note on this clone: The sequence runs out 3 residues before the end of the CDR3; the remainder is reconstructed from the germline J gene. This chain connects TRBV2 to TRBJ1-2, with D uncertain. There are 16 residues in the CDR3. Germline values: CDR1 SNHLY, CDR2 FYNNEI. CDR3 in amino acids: CASSVLAGTSTDTYTF. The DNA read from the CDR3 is TGTGCCAGCAGTGTACTAGCGGGAACTAGCACAGATACC.

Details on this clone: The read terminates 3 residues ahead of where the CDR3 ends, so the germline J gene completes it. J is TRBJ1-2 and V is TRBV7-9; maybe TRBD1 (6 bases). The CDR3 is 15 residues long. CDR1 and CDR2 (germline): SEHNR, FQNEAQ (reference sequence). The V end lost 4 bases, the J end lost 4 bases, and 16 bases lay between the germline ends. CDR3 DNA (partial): TGTGCCAGCAGCTCCACCGGGCCCAGGGGCTATGGC. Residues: CASSSTGPRGYG. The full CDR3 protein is CASSSTGPRGYGYTF.

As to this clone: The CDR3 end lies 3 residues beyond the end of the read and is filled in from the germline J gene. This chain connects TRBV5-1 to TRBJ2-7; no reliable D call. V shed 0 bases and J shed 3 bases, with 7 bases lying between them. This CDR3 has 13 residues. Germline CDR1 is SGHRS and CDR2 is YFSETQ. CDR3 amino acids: CASSLAPLYEQYF. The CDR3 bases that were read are TGCGCCAGCAGCTTGGCCCCCCTCTACGAG.

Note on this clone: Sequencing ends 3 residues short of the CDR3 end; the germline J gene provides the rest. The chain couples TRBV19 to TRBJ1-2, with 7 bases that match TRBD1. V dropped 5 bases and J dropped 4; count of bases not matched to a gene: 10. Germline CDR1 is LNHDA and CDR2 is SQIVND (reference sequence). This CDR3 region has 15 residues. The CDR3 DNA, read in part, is TGTGCCAGTAGTGTCCCGACAGGGAGCGGCTATGGC. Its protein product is CASSVPTGSGYG. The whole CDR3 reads CASSVPTGSGYGYTF.

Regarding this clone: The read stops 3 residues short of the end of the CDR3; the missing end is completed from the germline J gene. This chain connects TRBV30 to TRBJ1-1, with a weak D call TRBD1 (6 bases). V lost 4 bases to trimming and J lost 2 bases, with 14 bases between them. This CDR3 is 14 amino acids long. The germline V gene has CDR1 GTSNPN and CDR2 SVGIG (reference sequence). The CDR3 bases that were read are TGTGCCTGGACTCGGACAGTTTCTAACACTGAA. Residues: CAWTRTVSNTE. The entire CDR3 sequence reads CAWTRTVSNTEAFF.

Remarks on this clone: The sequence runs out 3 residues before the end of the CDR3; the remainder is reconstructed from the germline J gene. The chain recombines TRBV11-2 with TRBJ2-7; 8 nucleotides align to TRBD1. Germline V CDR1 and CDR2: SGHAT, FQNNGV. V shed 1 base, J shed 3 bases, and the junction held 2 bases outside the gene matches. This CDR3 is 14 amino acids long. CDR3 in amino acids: CASSLGTGFYEQYF. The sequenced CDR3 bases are TGTGCCAGCAGCTTAGGGACAGGGTTCTACGAG.

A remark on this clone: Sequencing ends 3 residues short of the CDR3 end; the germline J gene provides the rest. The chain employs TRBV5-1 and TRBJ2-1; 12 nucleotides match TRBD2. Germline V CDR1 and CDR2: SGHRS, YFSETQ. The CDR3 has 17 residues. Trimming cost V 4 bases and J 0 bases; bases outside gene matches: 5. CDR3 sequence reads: CASSLLAGGSSYNEQFF. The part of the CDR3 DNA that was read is TGCGCCAGCAGCCTCCTAGCGGGAGGGAGCTCCTACAATGAG.

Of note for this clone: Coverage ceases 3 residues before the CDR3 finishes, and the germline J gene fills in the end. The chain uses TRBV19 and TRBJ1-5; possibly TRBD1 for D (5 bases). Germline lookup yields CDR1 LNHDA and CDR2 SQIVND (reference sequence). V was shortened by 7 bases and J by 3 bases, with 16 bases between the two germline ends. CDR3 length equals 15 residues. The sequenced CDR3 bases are TGTGCCAGTAACCCAAGCAGAGGGGCCAATCAGCCC. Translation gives CASNPSRGANQP. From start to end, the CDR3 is CASNPSRGANQPQHF.

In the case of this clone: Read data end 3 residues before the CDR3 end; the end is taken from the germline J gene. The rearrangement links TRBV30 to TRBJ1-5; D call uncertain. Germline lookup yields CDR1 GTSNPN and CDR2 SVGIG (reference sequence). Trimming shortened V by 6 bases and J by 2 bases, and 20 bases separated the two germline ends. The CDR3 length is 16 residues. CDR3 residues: CACPSVVPGGNQPQHF. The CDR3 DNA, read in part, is TGTGCCTGTCCCTCCGTTGTACCCGGGGGCAATCAGCCC.

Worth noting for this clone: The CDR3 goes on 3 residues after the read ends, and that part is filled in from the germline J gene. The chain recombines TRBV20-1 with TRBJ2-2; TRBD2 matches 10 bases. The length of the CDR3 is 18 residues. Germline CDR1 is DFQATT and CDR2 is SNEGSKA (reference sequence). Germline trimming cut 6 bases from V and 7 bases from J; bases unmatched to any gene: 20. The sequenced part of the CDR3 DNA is TGCAGTGCGCGCCAGCTAGCGGGAGTGAGATTATGGGGCGGGGAG. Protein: CSARQLAGVRLWGGE. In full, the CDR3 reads CSARQLAGVRLWGGELFF.

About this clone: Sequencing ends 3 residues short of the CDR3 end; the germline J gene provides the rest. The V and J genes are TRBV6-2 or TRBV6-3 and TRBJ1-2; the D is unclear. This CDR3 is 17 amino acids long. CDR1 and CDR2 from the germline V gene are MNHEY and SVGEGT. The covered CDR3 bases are TGTGCCAGCAGTTCCCCTCATAAAGTAGCGGGCTCCTACGAC. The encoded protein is CASSSPHKVAGSYD. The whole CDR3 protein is CASSSPHKVAGSYDYTF.

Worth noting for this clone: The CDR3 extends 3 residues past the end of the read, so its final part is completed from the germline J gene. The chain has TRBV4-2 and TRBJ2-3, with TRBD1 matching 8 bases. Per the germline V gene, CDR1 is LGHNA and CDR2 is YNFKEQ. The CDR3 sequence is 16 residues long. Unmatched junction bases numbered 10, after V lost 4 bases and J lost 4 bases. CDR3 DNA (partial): TGTGCCAGCAGCCCATTCGGACAGGGCCGGGCAGATACG. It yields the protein CASSPFGQGRADT. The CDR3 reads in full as CASSPFGQGRADTQYF.

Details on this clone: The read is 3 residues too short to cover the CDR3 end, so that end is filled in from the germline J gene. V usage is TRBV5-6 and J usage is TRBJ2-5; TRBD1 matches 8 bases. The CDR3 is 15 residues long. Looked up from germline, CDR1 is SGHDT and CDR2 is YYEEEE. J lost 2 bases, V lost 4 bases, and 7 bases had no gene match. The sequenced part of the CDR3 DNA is TGTGCCAGCAGCCCAGGACAGGGTCGACAAGAGACC. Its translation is CASSPGQGRQET. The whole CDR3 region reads CASSPGQGRQETQYF. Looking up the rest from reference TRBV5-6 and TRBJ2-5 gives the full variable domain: DAGVTQSPTHLIKTRGQQVTLRCSPKSGHDTVSWYQQALGQGPQFIFQYYEEEERQRGNFPDRFSGHQFPNYSSELNVNALLLGDSALYLCASSPGQGRQETQYFGPGTRLLVL.

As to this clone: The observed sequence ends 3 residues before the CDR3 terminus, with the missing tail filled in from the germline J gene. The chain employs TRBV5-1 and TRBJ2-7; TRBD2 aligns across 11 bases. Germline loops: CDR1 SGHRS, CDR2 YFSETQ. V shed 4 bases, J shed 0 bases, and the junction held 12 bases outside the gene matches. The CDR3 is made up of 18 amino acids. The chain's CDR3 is CASSLLTSGGLSSYEQYF. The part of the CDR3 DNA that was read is TGCGCCAGCAGCCTCCTAACTAGCGGGGGTTTAAGCTCCTACGAG.

The DNA read from the CDR3 is TGTGCCATCAGTGAGTCCAGGGTAGAA. Amino acids: CAISESRVE. In full, the CDR3 reads CAISESRVEAFF. This chain joins TRBV10-3 and TRBJ1-1; perhaps TRBD1 as D (5 bases). From the germline J gene comes the end of the CDR3, since the read stops 3 residues before it. CDR3 length: 12 amino acids. Germline values: CDR1 ENHRY, CDR2 SYGVKD.

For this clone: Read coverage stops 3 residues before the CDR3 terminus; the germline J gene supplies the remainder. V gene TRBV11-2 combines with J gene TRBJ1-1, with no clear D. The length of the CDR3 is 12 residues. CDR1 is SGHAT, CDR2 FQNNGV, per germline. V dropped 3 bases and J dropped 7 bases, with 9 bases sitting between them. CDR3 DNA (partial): TGTGCCAGCAGCTTCATTGCCGGTGAA. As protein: CASSFIAGE. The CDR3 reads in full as CASSFIAGEAFF.

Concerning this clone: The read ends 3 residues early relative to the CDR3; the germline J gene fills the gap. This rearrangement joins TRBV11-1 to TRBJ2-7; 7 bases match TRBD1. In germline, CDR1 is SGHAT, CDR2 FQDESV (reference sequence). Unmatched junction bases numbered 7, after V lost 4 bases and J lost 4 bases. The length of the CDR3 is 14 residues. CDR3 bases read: TGTGCCAGCAGCTGGACAGGAACCTTATACGAG. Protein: CASSWTGTLYE. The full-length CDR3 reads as CASSWTGTLYEQYF.

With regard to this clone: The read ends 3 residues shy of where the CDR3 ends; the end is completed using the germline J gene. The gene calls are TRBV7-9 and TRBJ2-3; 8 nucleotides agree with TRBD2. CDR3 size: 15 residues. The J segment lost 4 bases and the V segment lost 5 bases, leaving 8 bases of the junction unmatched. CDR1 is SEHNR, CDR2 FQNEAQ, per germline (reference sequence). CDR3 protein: CASSRTGGGPDTQYF. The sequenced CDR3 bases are TGTGCCAGCAGCCGTACCGGGGGGGGGCCAGATACG.

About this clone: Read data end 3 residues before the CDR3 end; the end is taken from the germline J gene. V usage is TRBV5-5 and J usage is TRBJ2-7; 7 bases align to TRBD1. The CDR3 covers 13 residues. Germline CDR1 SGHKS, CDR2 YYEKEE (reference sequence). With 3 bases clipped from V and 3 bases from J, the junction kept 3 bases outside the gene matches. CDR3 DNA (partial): TGTGCCAGCAGCTCGGGACAGAACTACGAG. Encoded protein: CASSSGQNYE. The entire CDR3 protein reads CASSSGQNYEQYF.

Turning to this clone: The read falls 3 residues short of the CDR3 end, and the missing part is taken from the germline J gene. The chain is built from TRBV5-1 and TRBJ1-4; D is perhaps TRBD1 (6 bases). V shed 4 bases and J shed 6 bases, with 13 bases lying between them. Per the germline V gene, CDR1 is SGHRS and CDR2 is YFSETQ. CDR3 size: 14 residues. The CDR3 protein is CASSLGGTDEKLFF. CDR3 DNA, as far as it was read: TGCGCCAGCAGCCTAGGGGGAACCGATGAAAAA. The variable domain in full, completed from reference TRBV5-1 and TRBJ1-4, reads KAGVTQTPRYLIKTRGQQVTLSCSPISGHRSVSWYQQTPGQGLQFLFEYFSETQRNKGNFPGRFSGRQFSNSRSEMNVSTLELGDSALYLCASSLGGTDEKLFFGSGTQLSVL.

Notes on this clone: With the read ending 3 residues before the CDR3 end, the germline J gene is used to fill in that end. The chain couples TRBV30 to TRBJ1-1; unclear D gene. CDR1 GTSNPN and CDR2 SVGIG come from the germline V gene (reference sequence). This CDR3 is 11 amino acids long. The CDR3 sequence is CAWSVGGGAFF. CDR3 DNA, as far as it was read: TGTGCCTGGAGTGTAGGCGGCGGA.

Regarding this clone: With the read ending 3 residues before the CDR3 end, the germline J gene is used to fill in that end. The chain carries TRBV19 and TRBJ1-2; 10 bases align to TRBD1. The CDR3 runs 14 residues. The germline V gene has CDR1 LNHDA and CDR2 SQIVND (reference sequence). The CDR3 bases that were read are TGTGCCAGTAGGAGGACAGGGGGTGGTGGCGAC. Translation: CASRRTGGGGD. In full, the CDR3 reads CASRRTGGGGDYTF.

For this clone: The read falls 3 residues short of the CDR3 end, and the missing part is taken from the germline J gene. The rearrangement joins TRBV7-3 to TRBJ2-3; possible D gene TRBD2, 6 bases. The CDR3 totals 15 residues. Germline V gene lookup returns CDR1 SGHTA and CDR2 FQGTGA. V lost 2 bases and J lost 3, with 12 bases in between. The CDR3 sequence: CASSLGPRGTDTQYF. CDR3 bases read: TGTGCCAGCAGCTTAGGGCCCCGGGGGACAGATACG. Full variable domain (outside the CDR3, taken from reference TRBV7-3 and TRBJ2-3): GAGVSQTPSNKVTEKGKYVELRCDPISGHTALYWYRQSLGQGPEFLIYFQGTGAADDSGLPNDRFFAVRPEGSVSTLKIQRTERGDSAVYLCASSLGPRGTDTQYFGPGTRLTVL.